This T cell receptor beta chain was recorded in a study of tumor-infiltrating lymphocytes in primary liver carcinoma. For each extraction, RNA and DNA were obtained together from 20-30 mg of unsorted bulk tissue. The germline gives CDR1 SGHAT, CDR2 FQNNGV. Termini included, the CDR3 measures 15 amino acids. The authors made TCR beta cDNA from around 500 ng total RNA with a constant-region primer. Libraries covering TCR beta were generated through three nested multiplex PCR rounds (using a slightly modified ARM-PCR). A C-beta reverse primer and TRBV1-TRBV30 forward primers served in each of the first two PCR rounds, at approximately 10 cycles apiece. MiXCR, applied by TCRdb to the multiplex PCR reads, yields one record per CDR3 protein. The table shows 80,000 or so distinct CDR3 sequences, with about two thirds occurring only once. In the case of this clonotype: Likely a read error: the CDR3 ends without its conserved phenylalanine or tryptophan. The DNA is omitted, as the CDR3 cannot be located on it reliably, and the CDR3 follows TCRdb's listing.

The sequence derives from a woman in her sixties with primary liver carcinoma and hepatitis B virus infection. Sequenced sample: liver tumor tissue from sampling region 4. As to subset: tumor region T4, right-lateral pole. The V gene is TRBV11-2, the J gene TRBJ2-4; TRBD1, the D gene given by the table, was not confirmed from the DNA. The CDR3 loop is CASSLDGWGCDIQCL.